This passage covers 24 T cell receptor beta chains from one sample sequenced in a study of blood T cell repertoires in COVID-19. TCRdb's table, derived via immunoSEQ multiplex PCR, lists solely in-frame clones and lacks some. Of around 200,000 clones listed, approximately 87% are singletons. The specimen sequenced was peripheral blood. These TCRs come from a man in his 70s with active or convalescent COVID-19.

For the CDR3, the DNA is TGCGCCAGCTACAGGGAAATCTATGGCTACACCTTC. Encoded protein: CASYREIYGYTF. The rearrangement uses TRBV10-2 and TRBJ1-2, with a possible D match to TRBD1 (6 bases). The CDR3 extends over 12 amino acids. V lost 8 bases to trimming and J lost 4 bases, with 11 bases between them. The germline gives CDR1 WSHSY, CDR2 SAAADI.

The chain combines TRBV7-2 with TRBJ2-7; no definite D call. This CDR3 has 14 amino acids. Trimming took off 6 bases at V and 1 base at J, with 13 bases between the two ends. CDR1 is SGHTA, CDR2 FQGNSA, per germline. The CDR3 sequence: CASSLRRTSYEQYF. The CDR3 region has the DNA TGTGCCAGCAGTCTGCGGCGAACTTCCTACGAGCAGTACTTC.

V usage is TRBV2 and J usage is TRBJ1-4, with TRBD1 as a possible D gene (5 bases). V was shortened by 8 bases and J by 7 bases, with 14 bases between the two germline ends. The CDR3 contains 13 residues. The germline CDR1 and CDR2 sequences are SNHLY and FYNNEI. CDR3 protein: CASGGRAGEKLFF. Written as DNA, the CDR3 is TGTGCCAGCGGGGGGAGGGCTGGTGAAAAACTGTTTTTT.

This clone has a handful of counts. J is TRBJ2-1 and V is TRBV7-9, with D perhaps TRBD2 (6 bases). Germline loops: CDR1 SEHNR, CDR2 FQNEAQ (reference sequence). Deletions cut 5 bases from V and 2 bases from J, with 13 bases between. The CDR3 is 15 residues long. CDR3 region: CASSAGRRAYNEQFF. The CDR3 DNA reads TGTGCCAGCAGCGCGGGGAGGAGGGCCTACAATGAGCAGTTCTTC. Filled out from reference TRBV7-9 and TRBJ2-1, the complete variable domain reads DTGVSQNPRHKITKRGQNVTFRCDPISEHNRLYWYRQTLGQGPEFLTYFQNEAQLEKSRLLSDRFSAERPKGSFSTLEIQRTEQGDSAMYLCASSAGRRAYNEQFFGPGTRLTVL.

V gene TRBV6-2 or TRBV6-3 combines with J gene TRBJ1-2; D not resolved. The CDR3 consists of 14 residues. V was pared by 0 bases and J by 8 bases, with 13 bases between. Germline V lookup: CDR1 MNHEY, CDR2 SVGEGT. The DNA for the CDR3 is TGTGCCAGCAGTTACTCCGGAGTAAATTACGGCTACACCTTC. It translates to CASSYSGVNYGYTF.

CDR3 sequence reads: CASSSRGTQNTGELFF. The CDR3 coding sequence is TGTGCCAGCAGCTCCCGGGGGACGCAGAACACCGGGGAGCTGTTTTTT. This sequence joins TRBV7-3 and TRBJ2-2, with D possibly TRBD2 on 6 matching bases. Germline values: CDR1 SGHTA, CDR2 FQGTGA. The CDR3 consists of 16 residues. Deletions cut 4 bases from V and 1 base from J, with 13 bases between.

In regard to this clone: Other DNA sequences in the sample encode the same CDR3. In DNA form, the CDR3 reads TGTGCCAGCAGTTTACGGACTGAAGCTTTCTTT. It yields the protein CASSLRTEAFF. This rearrangement joins TRBV12-3 or TRBV12-4 to TRBJ1-1; no clear D. CDR3 length: 11 residues. Trimming stripped 2 bases from V and 5 bases from J, with 3 bases between.

The chain carries TRBV18 and TRBJ1-4; no clear D gene. The V gene's germline CDR1 is KGHSH and CDR2 LQKENI. CDR3 size: 14 residues. V lost 5 bases and J lost 0, with 7 bases in between. This chain's CDR3 is CASSSSTTNEKLFF. The CDR3 DNA reads TGTGCCAGCTCATCCAGTACAACTAATGAAAAACTGTTTTTT.

The gene calls are TRBV10-2 and TRBJ2-2; TRBD1 matches 9 bases. Trimming took 4 bases from V and 1 from J; bases not matched to a gene: 4. The germline V gene has CDR1 WSHSY and CDR2 SAAADI. This CDR3 region has 16 residues. The CDR3 reads CASSVPGQGNTGELFF. The CDR3 region has the DNA TGCGCCAGCAGTGTGCCGGGACAGGGGAACACCGGGGAGCTGTTTTTT.

In its sample, this clone was seen once. The CDR3 loop is CSVRETVKAFF. In nucleotides, the CDR3 is TGCAGTGTCAGAGAGACAGTAAAAGCTTTCTTT. The chain couples TRBV20-1 to TRBJ1-1; TRBD1 is a possible D gene (5 bases). Trimming stripped 7 bases from V and 9 bases from J, with 15 bases between. The CDR3 contains 11 residues. CDR1 is DFQATT and CDR2 is SNEGSKA in the germline V gene (reference sequence).

This clone has just one count. The chain links TRBV18 to TRBJ2-1; D is uncertain. Germline lookup yields CDR1 KGHSH and CDR2 LQKENI. The V end was cut by 3 bases, the J end by 0 bases, with 18 bases between. The CDR3 length is 18 residues. The CDR3 region has the DNA TGTGCCAGCTCACCTGTCAGATCCAGTGCCTCCTCCTACAATGAGCAGTTCTTC. Translating it yields CASSPVRSSASSYNEQFF.

V and J are TRBV29-1 and TRBJ2-2, with a weak D call TRBD1 (6 bases). V was pared by 5 bases and J by 1 base, with 8 bases between. This CDR3 spans 13 amino acids. Looked up from germline, CDR1 is SQVTM and CDR2 is ANQGSEA. The CDR3 is CSVPRGNTGELFF. The DNA of the CDR3 is TGCAGCGTTCCCAGGGGGAACACCGGGGAGCTGTTTTTT.

The chain combines TRBV5-1 with TRBJ2-2; 10 positions match TRBD1. Looked up from germline, CDR1 is SGHRS and CDR2 is YFSETQ. This CDR3 region has 15 residues. V lost 5 bases and J lost 2; bases outside the gene matches: 3. CDR3 protein: CASRGQGGNTGELFF. The CDR3 DNA sequence: TGCGCCAGCAGAGGACAGGGGGGTAACACCGGGGAGCTGTTTTTT.

The chain carries TRBV6-5 and TRBJ2-6, with D maybe TRBD2 (5 bases). CDR1 MNHEY and CDR2 SVGAGI come from the germline V gene. Trimming took off 8 bases at V and 0 bases at J, with 11 bases between the two ends. This CDR3 contains 15 residues. In nucleotides, the CDR3 is TGTGCCAGCCGGACGGGGAACTCTGGGGCCAACGTCCTGACTTTC. It translates to CASRTGNSGANVLTF.

The J gene is TRBJ2-1, the V gene TRBV28; 10 bases agree with TRBD2. The CDR3 runs 16 residues. After removal of 2 bases from V and 5 bases from J, the junction contained 6 bases not matched to a gene. Germline V CDR1 and CDR2: MDHEN, SYDVKM. The chain's CDR3 is CASSLQSGRANNEQFF. In DNA form, the CDR3 reads TGTGCCAGCAGTTTACAAAGCGGGAGGGCCAACAATGAGCAGTTCTTC.

This clone showed up just a few times. DNA for the CDR3: TGTGCCAGCAAACCCGGTCAAATCTACAATGAGCAGTTCTTC. It yields the protein CASKPGQIYNEQFF. The V gene is TRBV7-2, the J gene TRBJ2-1; D is ambiguous. The V and J ends lost 7 bases and 3 bases respectively, with 13 bases between them. This CDR3 comprises 14 residues. Germline V gives CDR1 SGHTA, CDR2 FQGNSA.

The chain combines TRBV6-5 with TRBJ2-7; maybe TRBD1 (6 bases). Trimming left V 6 bases short and J 3 bases short, with 15 bases between. The germline V gene has CDR1 MNHEY and CDR2 SVGAGI. The CDR3 extends over 14 amino acids. The DNA for the CDR3 is TGTGCCAGCAGCGGCCGGGACAAGCACTACGAGCAGTACTTC. Protein sequence: CASSGRDKHYEQYF.

The chain couples TRBV18 to TRBJ2-7, with TRBD2 as a possible D gene (5 bases). The germline V gene has CDR1 KGHSH and CDR2 LQKENI. The V end lost 2 bases, the J end lost 6 bases, and 14 bases lay between the germline ends. The CDR3 has 14 residues. The CDR3 here is CASSPIIGGGEQYF. The CDR3 DNA reads TGTGCCAGCTCACCAATTATCGGCGGAGGCGAGCAGTACTTC.

With respect to this clone: At one end, the junction sequence differs from germline, possibly due to a read error. The chain couples TRBV19 to TRBJ2-7; 13 nucleotides align to TRBD2. Germline values: CDR1 LNHDA, CDR2 SQIVND (reference sequence). The CDR3 spans 13 residues. The CDR3 protein is CASSILGTSGMNF. In nucleotides, the CDR3 is TGTGCCAGTAGTATTCTCGGGACTAGCGGGATGAACTTC.

This chain connects TRBV7-2 to TRBJ2-7; the D gene is possibly TRBD1 (6 bases). Germline V gene sequence: CDR1 SGHTA, CDR2 FQGNSA. Trimming cost V 5 bases and J 1 base, with 9 bases left between them. The CDR3 contains 13 residues. The CDR3 DNA reads as TGTGCCAGCAGCACAGGGTTATCCTACGAGCAGTACTTC. Translated: CASSTGLSYEQYF.

The genes are TRBV7-6 and TRBJ1-1, with no clear D. Trimming shortened V by 3 bases and J by 3 bases, and 11 bases separated the two germline ends. Looked up from germline, CDR1 is SGHVS and CDR2 is FNYEAQ. This CDR3 region has 14 residues. Written as DNA, the CDR3 is TGTGCCAGCAGCTTGACCCGGAGGGACACTGAAGCTTTCTTT. Its translation: CASSLTRRDTEAFF. The entire variable domain, with the rest obtained from reference TRBV7-6 and TRBJ1-1, is as follows: GAGVSQSPRYKVTKRGQDVALRCDPISGHVSLYWYRQALGQGPEFLTYFNYEAQQDKSGLPNDRFSAERPEGSISTLTIQRTEQRDSAMYRCASSLTRRDTEAFFGQGTRLTVV.

The rearrangement joins TRBV27 to TRBJ2-7; 10 nucleotides align to TRBD1. The V gene end was trimmed by 3 bases and the J gene end by 1 base; junction bases not matched to a gene: 9. The CDR3 is 17 amino acids. From germline, CDR1 is MNHEY and CDR2 SMNVEV (reference sequence). The CDR3 nucleotides are TGTGCCAGCAGTTTCTACTACGGGACAGGGGCTTCCTACGAGCAGTACTTC. Its protein product is CASSFYYGTGASYEQYF.

The genes are TRBV5-5 and TRBJ2-7; 8 nucleotides line up with TRBD1. CDR1 is SGHKS, CDR2 YYEKEE, per germline (reference sequence). The CDR3 totals 14 residues. Trimming took 2 bases from V and 2 from J; bases not matched to a gene: 3. The CDR3 loop reads CASSFRGPTYEQYF. Here the CDR3 DNA reads TGTGCCAGCAGCTTCAGGGGGCCAACCTACGAGCAGTACTTC.

V and J are TRBV15 and TRBJ2-3; 10 nucleotides agree with TRBD2. Germline V CDR1 and CDR2: LNHNV, YYDKDF (reference sequence). There are 18 residues in the CDR3. After removal of 2 bases from V and 6 bases from J, the junction contained 14 bases not matched to a gene. CDR3 in amino acids: CATSRPVYLAGVVDTQYF. For the CDR3, the DNA is TGTGCCACCAGCAGACCGGTTTATCTAGCGGGAGTCGTGGATACGCAGTATTTT.